Shown below are 31 T cell receptor beta chains from a single sample sequenced in a study of OX40 agonist ivuxolimab in advanced cancers. Profiled with immunoSEQ multiplex PCR; TCRdb holds only in-frame clones, not every one. The sample records some 74,000 clones, 75% to 95% being singletons. This specimen consisted of CD4+ or CD8+ T cells sorted from blood, obtained in a trial of the OX40 agonist ivuxolimab. The receptors originated from an adult with an advanced solid tumor such as melanoma, head and neck, liver or kidney cancer.

V usage is TRBV6-6 and J usage is TRBJ2-4; no clear D gene. V was clipped by 0 bases and J by 3 bases, with 9 bases between them. The germline CDR1 and CDR2 sequences are MNHNY and SVGAGI (reference sequence). The CDR3 totals 15 residues. The CDR3 DNA is TGTGCCAGCAGTTACTCTCCAGGCGGCAAAAACATTCAGTACTTC. Amino acid sequence: CASSYSPGGKNIQYF.

J is TRBJ2-5 and V is TRBV5-4; 7 bases are a match to TRBD2. The ends lost 1 base at V and 1 base at J; junction bases unmatched: 7. The germline V gene encodes CDR1 SGHNT and CDR2 YYREEE (reference sequence). CDR3 length: 16 residues. The chain's CDR3 is CASSLRLAATQETQYF. The CDR3 DNA sequence: TGTGCCAGCAGCTTGCGGCTAGCGGCTACCCAAGAGACCCAGTACTTC.

V gene TRBV20-1 combines with J gene TRBJ1-2; 7 bases are shared with TRBD1. CDR1 DFQATT and CDR2 SNEGSKA come from the germline V gene (reference sequence). With 4 bases clipped from V and 8 bases from J, the junction kept 4 bases outside the gene matches. This CDR3 region has 11 residues. CDR3 sequence reads: CSATQGQGYTF. In DNA form, the CDR3 reads TGCAGTGCTACACAGGGGCAAGGCTACACCTTC.

The chain combines TRBV7-9 with TRBJ1-1; the D gene is possibly TRBD1 (5 bases). The ends were cut back, 5 bases at V and 5 bases at J, with 9 bases in the middle. The CDR3 is 12 residues long. Germline CDR1 SEHNR, CDR2 FQNEAQ (reference sequence). CDR3 sequence: CASSPQGTEAFF. CDR3 in DNA: TGTGCCAGCAGCCCGCAGGGAACTGAAGCTTTCTTT.

The chain combines TRBV18 with TRBJ1-4; perhaps TRBD1 as D (5 bases). Trimming left V 8 bases short and J 8 bases short, with 18 bases between. The CDR3 is 14 residues long. In germline, CDR1 is KGHSH, CDR2 LQKENI. The CDR3 region is CASRAGWRNEKLFF. CDR3 bases: TGTGCCAGCCGCGCAGGGTGGCGCAACGAAAAACTGTTTTTT.

This clone showed up just a few times. V and J are TRBV28 and TRBJ2-7; TRBD2 matches at 11 bases. This CDR3 contains 16 residues. Unmatched junction bases numbered 12, after V lost 5 bases and J lost 6 bases. Germline V gene lookup returns CDR1 MDHEN and CDR2 SYDVKM. The CDR3, as DNA: TGTGCCAGCAGTCCTTTACTAGCGGGAGAGACTCCCGAGCAGTACTTC. This codes for CASSPLLAGETPEQYF.

The V gene is TRBV10-3, the J gene TRBJ1-5; 7 bases are a match to TRBD1. Germline CDR1 reads ENHRY; CDR2 reads SYGVKD. There are 14 residues in the CDR3. J lost 0 bases, V lost 10 bases, and 6 bases had no gene match. CDR3 loop: CATLGQNSNQPQHF. DNA for the CDR3: TGTGCCACCTTGGGACAGAATAGCAATCAGCCCCAGCATTTT.

The chain links TRBV7-2 to TRBJ1-4, with no clear D. Germline V gene data show CDR1 as SGHTA and CDR2 as FQGNSA. The CDR3 consists of 15 residues. Trimming cost V 4 bases and J 8 bases, with 17 bases left between them. The CDR3 sequence: CASSSKWGREEKLFF. The CDR3 coding sequence is TGTGCCAGCAGCTCCAAGTGGGGTCGGGAGGAAAAACTGTTTTTT.

The CDR3 region has the DNA TGTGCCAGCAGTGAGCAGGGGGCGTTGGGCTACACCTTC. Translated: CASSEQGALGYTF. The rearrangement uses TRBV6-1 and TRBJ1-2, with 8 bases lining up with TRBD1. Germline CDR1 is MNHNS and CDR2 is SASEGT. The ends lost 3 bases at V and 8 bases at J; junction bases unmatched: 5. The CDR3 length is 13 residues.

The rearrangement joins TRBV28 to TRBJ1-2, with 11 bases aligning to TRBD1. With 6 bases clipped from V and 6 bases from J, the junction kept 3 bases outside the gene matches. This CDR3 is 13 amino acids long. Germline V gene lookup returns CDR1 MDHEN and CDR2 SYDVKM. CDR3 sequence reads: CASRDRGRDGYTF. In DNA form, the CDR3 reads TGTGCCAGCAGGGACAGGGGGCGGGATGGCTACACCTTC.

The chain joins TRBV11-2 to TRBJ1-1, with D perhaps TRBD1 (6 bases). V was clipped by 6 bases and J by 1 base, with 12 bases between them. This CDR3 contains 14 residues. Germline assignment: CDR1 SGHAT and CDR2 FQNNGV. The CDR3, as DNA: TGTGCCAGCAGTTCACAGGGCCCGAACACTGAAGCTTTCTTT. The encoded protein is CASSSQGPNTEAFF.

The chain has TRBV18 and TRBJ2-7, with D perhaps TRBD1 (5 bases). Germline V gives CDR1 KGHSH, CDR2 LQKENI. This CDR3 region has 15 residues. Trimming stripped 0 bases from V and 6 bases from J, with 15 bases between. The CDR3 DNA reads TGTGCCAGCTCACCACCGGGTTTAGCAGGGCTCGAGCAGTACTTC. Translating gives CASSPPGLAGLEQYF.

This CDR3 reads CASSGRGEYNEQFF. DNA for the CDR3: TGTGCCAGCAGCGGGAGGGGGGAGTACAATGAGCAGTTCTTC. The chain employs TRBV6-6 and TRBJ2-1; 8 bases line up with TRBD2. V lost 6 bases to trimming and J lost 4 bases; unmatched junction nucleotides: 5. Per the germline V gene, CDR1 is MNHNY and CDR2 is SVGAGI (reference sequence). The CDR3 runs to 14 residues.

The chain employs TRBV7-2 and TRBJ2-5; D gene unclear. Trimming took off 5 bases at V and 0 bases at J, with 10 bases between the two ends. Germline CDR1 reads SGHTA; CDR2 reads FQGNSA. This CDR3 has 14 residues. The CDR3: CASSQTLYQETQYF. The CDR3 DNA sequence: TGTGCCAGCAGCCAAACTCTGTACCAAGAGACCCAGTACTTC.

The V gene is TRBV6-4, the J gene TRBJ2-3, with 9 bases fitting TRBD2. This CDR3 spans 18 amino acids. Per the germline V gene, CDR1 is MRHNA and CDR2 is SNTAGT. V shed 7 bases and J 1 base; nucleotides not matched to a gene: 15. CDR3: CASTPASGTQMGTDTQYF. CDR3 DNA sequence: TGTGCCAGCACCCCGGCTAGCGGGACGCAAATGGGCACAGATACGCAGTATTTT.

This sequence joins TRBV7-8 and TRBJ1-4; 9 bases map to TRBD1. The CDR3 has 16 amino acids. The V gene end was trimmed by 3 bases and the J gene end by 7 bases; junction bases not matched to a gene: 9. Germline assignment: CDR1 SGHVS and CDR2 FQNEAQ. The CDR3 here is CASSFLATGGSEKLFF. In nucleotides, the CDR3 is TGTGCCAGCAGCTTCCTGGCGACAGGGGGGAGTGAAAAACTGTTTTTT.

This chain uses TRBV15 with TRBJ2-2, with TRBD2 as a possible D gene (5 bases). CDR3 length equals 18 residues. Germline V gene sequence: CDR1 LNHNV, CDR2 YYDKDF (reference sequence). The V gene lost 2 bases and the J gene lost 5 bases, with 21 bases spanning the gap. The CDR3 sequence: CATSRLRELDSLTGELFF. CDR3 bases: TGTGCCACCAGCAGACTCCGTGAGCTGGACTCACTTACCGGGGAGCTGTTTTTT.

V usage is TRBV6-5 and J usage is TRBJ1-2; D not resolved. CDR1 is MNHEY and CDR2 is SVGAGI in the germline V gene. CDR3 length: 16 amino acids. The germline V and J ends were trimmed by 0 bases and 1 base, with 12 bases remaining between them. CDR3 sequence reads: CASSYSMPRGNYGYTF. The CDR3 bases are TGTGCCAGCAGTTACTCGATGCCGCGGGGTAACTATGGCTACACCTTC.

The chain joins TRBV5-6 to TRBJ1-5, with D perhaps matching TRBD1 (5 bases). V was shortened by 0 bases and J by 1 base, with 8 bases between the two germline ends. Germline CDR1 SGHDT, CDR2 YYEEEE. This CDR3 has 15 residues. CDR3 sequence: CASSLGRVSNQPQHF. CDR3 DNA: TGTGCCAGCAGCTTGGGCAGGGTCAGCAATCAGCCCCAGCATTTT.

This rearrangement joins TRBV12-5 to TRBJ2-7; no firm D call. Trimming removed 4 bases from V and 0 bases from J, with 4 bases in between. This CDR3 has 12 residues. Germline CDR1 and CDR2: LGHNT and FRNRAP. CDR3 nucleotide sequence: TGTGCTAGTGGTTATTCCTCCTACGAGCAGTACTTC. This sequence encodes CASGYSSYEQYF. Full variable domain (missing parts from reference TRBV12-5 and TRBJ2-7): DARVTQTPRHKVTEMGQEVTMRCQPILGHNTVFWYRQTMMQGLELLAYFRNRAPLDDSGMPKDRFSAEMPDATLATLKIQPSEPRDSAVYFCASGYSSYEQYFGPGTRLTVT.

The gene calls are TRBV18 and TRBJ2-1; D remains unclear. Germline CDR1 reads KGHSH; CDR2 reads LQKENI. This CDR3 spans 13 amino acids. Trimming cost V 2 bases and J 4 bases, with 6 bases left between them. CDR3 coding DNA: TGTGCCAGCTCACCAGACCAATACAATGAGCAGTTCTTC. Translating gives CASSPDQYNEQFF.

CDR3 nucleotides: TGTGCCAGCAGTGAAGTTTTAGGGGACAAGAATCAGCCCCAGCATTTT. This translates into CASSEVLGDKNQPQHF. The chain links TRBV6-1 to TRBJ1-5; possibly TRBD1 for D (6 bases). The V end was cut by 1 base, the J end by 4 bases, with 14 bases between. The CDR3 sequence is 16 residues long. Per germline, CDR1 MNHNS and CDR2 SASEGT.

The chain is built from TRBV10-3 and TRBJ2-7; D is perhaps TRBD1 or TRBD2 (5 bases each). CDR3 length equals 13 residues. CDR1 is ENHRY, CDR2 SYGVKD, per germline. The V gene lost 7 bases and the J gene lost 5 bases, with 15 bases spanning the gap. Here the CDR3 reads CAITETRDHEQYF. The CDR3 DNA reads as TGTGCCATCACAGAAACCAGGGACCACGAGCAGTACTTC.

The chain combines TRBV5-1 with TRBJ2-3, with D tentatively TRBD1 or TRBD2 (6 bases each). Germline V gene lookup returns CDR1 SGHRS and CDR2 YFSETQ. The V end was cut by 4 bases, the J end by 2 bases, with 14 bases between. The CDR3 has 15 residues. The CDR3 reads CASSRGLRNTDTQYF. CDR3 DNA: TGCGCCAGCAGCCGGGGGCTAAGGAACACAGATACGCAGTATTTT.

In DNA, the CDR3 is TGTGCCAGCAGACCGGGACAGGGATCGGATACGCAGTATTTT. As protein: CASRPGQGSDTQYF. J is TRBJ2-3 and V is TRBV2; 9 positions agree with TRBD1. The germline V gene encodes CDR1 SNHLY and CDR2 FYNNEI. V dropped 6 bases and J dropped 6; count of bases not matched to a gene: 7. The CDR3 length is 14 residues.

This rearrangement joins TRBV2 to TRBJ2-3; 8 bases map to TRBD2. The junction had 17 bases not matched to a gene; V was cut back by 10 bases and J by 2 bases. This CDR3 is 17 amino acids long. CDR1 is SNHLY, CDR2 FYNNEI, per germline. This chain's CDR3 is CATCTLAGPMITDTQYF. Here the CDR3 DNA reads TGTGCCACCTGTACCCTAGCGGGCCCTATGATCACAGATACGCAGTATTTT.

The chain couples TRBV14 to TRBJ2-1, with 8 positions matching TRBD2. This CDR3 has 16 amino acids. The V gene's germline CDR1 is SGHDN and CDR2 FVKESK. J gave up 8 bases and V 3 bases, and 12 bases lay outside the gene matches. The CDR3 spells CASSHQLAGGLDEQFF. For the CDR3, the DNA is TGTGCCAGCAGCCACCAGTTGGCGGGAGGTCTGGATGAGCAGTTCTTC. The full variable domain, in which reference TRBV14 and TRBJ2-1 provide the parts outside the CDR3, is EAGVTQFPSHSVIEKGQTVTLRCDPISGHDNLYWYRRVMGKEIKFLLHFVKESKQDESGMPNNRFLAERTGGTYSTLKVQPAELEDSGVYFCASSHQLAGGLDEQFFGPGTRLTVL.

The V call is TRBV10-3, the J call TRBJ1-3, with D perhaps matching TRBD1 (6 bases). The germline gives CDR1 ENHRY, CDR2 SYGVKD. V shed 3 bases and J shed 1 base, with 10 bases lying between them. CDR3 length: 15 amino acids. DNA of the CDR3: TGTGCCATCAGTGACCCACAGGGATCTGGAAACACCATATATTTT. It specifies CAISDPQGSGNTIYF.

The chain combines TRBV19 with TRBJ2-5; D perhaps matches TRBD2 (5 bases). The CDR3 contains 13 residues. Looked up from germline, CDR1 is LNHDA and CDR2 is SQIVND (reference sequence). V was pared by 5 bases and J by 4 bases, with 11 bases between. CDR3 coding DNA: TGTGCCAGTAGTCCCAATGGAGGAGAGACCCAGTACTTC. Its protein product is CASSPNGGETQYF.

This clone has only one observation. The chain links TRBV19 to TRBJ1-5; 9 bases align to TRBD1. The CDR3 loop spans 15 amino acids. V was pared by 5 bases and J by 6 bases, with 8 bases of the junction left unmatched. Germline V gives CDR1 LNHDA, CDR2 SQIVND (reference sequence). The CDR3: CASSPGTGLFQPQHF. The DNA for the CDR3 is TGTGCCAGTAGTCCGGGGACAGGGTTGTTTCAGCCCCAGCATTTT.

This chain joins TRBV5-4 and TRBJ1-2, with D possibly matching TRBD1 (5 bases). From germline, CDR1 is SGHNT and CDR2 YYREEE (reference sequence). Deletions cut 4 bases from V and 1 base from J, with 14 bases between. The CDR3 is 15 residues long. In DNA, the CDR3 is TGTGCCAGCAGCAATAGTATTAGGGGTAACTATGGCTACACCTTC. Translation: CASSNSIRGNYGYTF.